One and the same sample provided the 25 T cell receptor beta chains below, sequenced in a study of T cells after yellow fever vaccination. TCRdb re-called the 5' RACE reads with MiXCR, one entry per CDR3 protein. The sample yields about 210,000 distinct CDR3 sequences, more than 3% seen once. Here the sequenced sample was CD4+ T cells sorted from PBMCs, taken 10 days after the yellow fever booster vaccination. These receptors were obtained from a man between 18 and 35 years old who received the YFV17D yellow fever vaccine.

This clonotype has a count of ten or more. The chain combines TRBV12-3 or TRBV12-4 with TRBJ2-5; no firm D call. There are 14 residues in the CDR3. Trimming shortened V by 10 bases and J by 2 bases, and 17 bases separated the two germline ends. CDR3 region: CATSTRPQQETQYF. As DNA, the CDR3 is TGTGCCACCTCAACCCGACCTCAACAAGAGACCCAGTACTTC.

This rearrangement joins TRBV4-2 to TRBJ2-7, with 9 bases identical to TRBD2. CDR1 is LGHNA, CDR2 YNFKEQ, per germline. The CDR3 loop spans 17 amino acids. The junction had 12 bases not matched to a gene; V was cut back by 4 bases and J by 2 bases. DNA for the CDR3: TGTGCCAGCAGCCGGGGGGAGGCTAGCGGGGTTCCCTACGAGCAGTACTTC. Its protein product is CASSRGEASGVPYEQYF.

The chain recombines TRBV5-1 with TRBJ1-5; 7 bases map to TRBD1. V gave up 4 bases and J gave up 11 bases; unmatched junction bases: 12. Looked up from germline, CDR1 is SGHRS and CDR2 is YFSETQ. This CDR3 spans 14 amino acids. The CDR3 sequence: CASSPTGSGEAQHF. CDR3 nucleotide sequence: TGCGCCAGCAGCCCGACAGGGTCCGGAGAGGCCCAGCATTTT. The whole variable domain, remainder taken from reference TRBV5-1 and TRBJ1-5, is KAGVTQTPRYLIKTRGQQVTLSCSPISGHRSVSWYQQTPGQGLQFLFEYFSETQRNKGNFPGRFSGRQFSNSRSEMNVSTLELGDSALYLCASSPTGSGEAQHFGDGTRLSIL.

This clonotype has more than one count but fewer than ten. This rearrangement joins TRBV19 to TRBJ2-3, with D possibly TRBD2 on 6 matching bases. The V and J ends lost 5 bases and 9 bases respectively, with 6 bases between them. Per the germline V gene, CDR1 is LNHDA and CDR2 is SQIVND (reference sequence). The CDR3 consists of 10 residues. CDR3 coding DNA: TGTGCCAGTAGTCGGGGGACGCAGTATTTT. It yields the protein CASSRGTQYF.

The chain couples TRBV5-1 to TRBJ2-7; 7 bases map to TRBD2. CDR1 is SGHRS, CDR2 YFSETQ, per germline. The CDR3 loop spans 14 amino acids. The J segment lost 2 bases and the V segment lost 2 bases, leaving 4 bases of the junction unmatched. The CDR3 protein is CASSFGAGPYEQYV. As DNA, the CDR3 is TGCGCCAGCAGCTTTGGAGCGGGGCCCTACGAGCAGTACGTC.

This clonotype was counted ten times or more. V gene TRBV7-2 combines with J gene TRBJ1-2; D perhaps matches TRBD1 (5 bases). Trimming left V 1 base short and J 7 bases short, with 16 bases between. Germline CDR1 SGHTA, CDR2 FQGNSA. This CDR3 region has 15 residues. The DNA of the CDR3 is TGTGCCAGCAGCTTAGAGGCAGGGAGAGGCTCTGGCTACACCTTC. It codes for CASSLEAGRGSGYTF. The variable domain in full, with the rest retrieved from reference TRBV7-2 and TRBJ1-2, is GAGVSQSPSNKVTEKGKDVELRCDPISGHTALYWYRQSLGQGLEFLIYFQGNSAPDKSGLPSDRFSAERTGGSVSTLTIQRTQQEDSAVYLCASSLEAGRGSGYTFGSGTRLTVV.

The chain is built from TRBV20-1 and TRBJ1-2; 10 positions match TRBD1. The V and J ends lost 5 bases and 4 bases, in that order; junction bases with no gene match: 4. In germline, CDR1 is DFQATT, CDR2 SNEGSKA (reference sequence). The CDR3 is 13 amino acids. The CDR3 DNA reads TGCAGTGCTTCCGGACAGGGGGGCTATGGCTACACCTTC. Translation gives CSASGQGGYGYTF.

The chain joins TRBV5-6 to TRBJ1-1, with a tentative D call TRBD1 (6 bases). The CDR3 has 14 residues. V lost 1 base and J lost 0, with 7 bases in between. Germline V gene lookup returns CDR1 SGHDT and CDR2 YYEEEE. The CDR3 reads CASSLWTVNTEAFF. The DNA of the CDR3 is TGTGCCAGCAGCTTGTGGACAGTGAACACTGAAGCTTTCTTT.

This clonotype was observed at least ten times. The rearrangement joins TRBV6-5 to TRBJ1-2, with a weak D call TRBD1 (6 bases). V lost 1 base to trimming and J lost 3 bases, with 15 bases between them. The CDR3 is made up of 16 amino acids. CDR1 and CDR2 from the germline V gene are MNHEY and SVGAGI. The CDR3 DNA reads TGTGCCAGCAGTTACTTCTTACAGGGAAGAGACTATGGCTACACCTTC. Residues: CASSYFLQGRDYGYTF.

This clonotype was seen more than once but under ten times. The chain uses TRBV7-2 and TRBJ2-1; D possibly matches TRBD1 or TRBD2 (5 bases each). This CDR3 spans 14 amino acids. Germline assignment: CDR1 SGHTA and CDR2 FQGNSA. V lost 5 bases, J lost 2 bases, and 10 bases lay in between. The CDR3 loop reads CASSQPGPYNEQFF. Here the CDR3 DNA reads TGTGCCAGCAGCCAGCCGGGACCCTACAATGAGCAGTTCTTC.

This clonotype showed up just a few times. The chain is built from TRBV12-3 or TRBV12-4 and TRBJ2-5; 10 bases align to TRBD1. The CDR3 contains 19 residues. Trimming took 2 bases from V and 7 from J; bases not matched to a gene: 19. The CDR3 sequence is CASSLSTTGGSPVGGTQYF. CDR3 nucleotides: TGTGCCAGCAGTTTATCGACGACAGGGGGCTCGCCAGTGGGCGGGACCCAGTACTTC.

V gene TRBV7-2 combines with J gene TRBJ1-2; TRBD1 agrees at 11 bases. There are 14 residues in the CDR3. Trimming removed 4 bases from V and 8 bases from J; junction bases left unmatched: 6. Germline V gives CDR1 SGHTA, CDR2 FQGNSA. The CDR3 bases are TGTGCCAGCAGCTCGGACAGGGGGCTGAGGGGCTACACCTTC. It yields the protein CASSSDRGLRGYTF. The entire variable domain, with the rest obtained from reference TRBV7-2 and TRBJ1-2, is as follows: GAGVSQSPSNKVTEKGKDVELRCDPISGHTALYWYRQSLGQGLEFLIYFQGNSAPDKSGLPSDRFSAERTGGSVSTLTIQRTQQEDSAVYLCASSSDRGLRGYTFGSGTRLTVV.

This clonotype was recorded at least ten times. The chain employs TRBV5-1 and TRBJ1-2, with TRBD1 matching 7 bases. Germline V gene data show CDR1 as SGHRS and CDR2 as YFSETQ. This CDR3 has 15 amino acids. The V gene end was trimmed by 0 bases and the J gene end by 4 bases; junction bases not matched to a gene: 6. The CDR3 nucleotides read TGCGCCAGCAGCTTGGAGAGGGGGACAGCCTATGGCTACACCTTC. It is translated as CASSLERGTAYGYTF.

This clonotype was counted only a few times. The chain joins TRBV20-1 to TRBJ1-1; TRBD1 might be the D (5 bases). Germline CDR1 and CDR2: DFQATT and SNEGSKA (reference sequence). The CDR3 has 14 residues. Between the trimmed V and J ends, which lost 2 bases and 3 bases, there was a span of 13 bases. As DNA, the CDR3 is TGCAGTGCTAGACCCCCCACAGGCTACACTGAAGCTTTCTTT. Amino acids: CSARPPTGYTEAFF.

This clonotype was seen ten or more times. The gene calls are TRBV6-5 and TRBJ1-3; TRBD1 is a possible D gene (5 bases). Between the trimmed V and J ends, which lost 8 bases and 0 bases, there was a span of 17 bases. CDR1 and CDR2 (germline): MNHEY, SVGAGI. The CDR3 spans 16 residues. In nucleotides, the CDR3 is TGTGCCAGCGCCCCCCTCCCAGGGTCCTCTGGAAACACCATATATTTT. Translated, it gives CASAPLPGSSGNTIYF.

This clonotype has just a few counts. V usage is TRBV5-5 and J usage is TRBJ2-2; tentatively, D is TRBD2 (5 bases). CDR3 length: 16 amino acids. The ends were cut back, 6 bases at V and 5 bases at J, with 20 bases in the middle. Looked up from germline, CDR1 is SGHKS and CDR2 is YYEKEE (reference sequence). In DNA form, the CDR3 reads TGTGCCAGCACATACGGGGAGATAGCTCGGACCGGGGAGCTGTTTTTT. Translation: CASTYGEIARTGELFF.

This clonotype was observed a handful of times. V usage is TRBV19 and J usage is TRBJ1-3, with 7 bases identical to TRBD1. V was clipped by 6 bases and J by 6 bases; unmatched bases: 11. Germline loops: CDR1 LNHDA, CDR2 SQIVND (reference sequence). The CDR3 has 15 residues. CDR3 residues: CASSTAGTAENTIYF. The CDR3 DNA reads TGTGCCAGTAGCACCGCCGGGACAGCAGAAAACACCATATATTTT. Full variable domain (outside the CDR3, taken from reference TRBV19 and TRBJ1-3): DGGITQSPKYLFRKEGQNVTLSCEQNLNHDAMYWYRQDPGQGLRLIYYSQIVNDFQKGDIAEGYSVSREKKESFPLTVTSAQKNPTAFYLCASSTAGTAENTIYFGEGSWLTVV.

This clonotype was detected many times. The rearrangement joins TRBV5-1 to TRBJ1-5; maybe TRBD1 (5 bases). In germline, CDR1 is SGHRS, CDR2 YFSETQ. V was trimmed by 4 bases and J by 0 bases, leaving 11 bases between them. The CDR3 extends over 15 amino acids. Written as DNA, the CDR3 is TGCGCCAGCAGCCCCGGGGCAGATAGCAATCAGCCCCAGCATTTT. This encodes CASSPGADSNQPQHF.

This clonotype occurred a few times. The chain is built from TRBV28 and TRBJ2-1; 8 bases are a match to TRBD1. V shed 7 bases and J 8 bases; nucleotides not matched to a gene: 7. Germline V gene lookup returns CDR1 MDHEN and CDR2 SYDVKM. The CDR3 runs to 13 residues. CDR3 nucleotide sequence: TGTGCCAGCACAGGACAGGGAGTGGATGAGCAGTTCTTC. Amino acids: CASTGQGVDEQFF.

The chain has TRBV5-1 and TRBJ1-3; weak D call: TRBD1 (6 bases). The CDR3 covers 16 residues. V lost 4 bases to trimming and J lost 4 bases, with 18 bases between them. The germline gives CDR1 SGHRS, CDR2 YFSETQ. CDR3 bases: TGCGCCAGCAGCAATCGGGACGGGGGCTCGGGAAACACCATATATTTT. Encoded protein: CASSNRDGGSGNTIYF.

This clonotype was counted many times. The chain recombines TRBV5-1 with TRBJ2-3; a possible D gene is TRBD2 (5 bases). The V end lost 3 bases, the J end lost 0 bases, and 5 bases lay between the germline ends. The CDR3 covers 13 residues. Germline V gene data show CDR1 as SGHRS and CDR2 as YFSETQ. The CDR3 DNA sequence: TGCGCCAGCAGCTGGACTAGCACAGATACGCAGTATTTT. This gives the protein CASSWTSTDTQYF.

This clonotype has at least ten counts. The chain recombines TRBV20-1 with TRBJ1-1; D is possibly TRBD1 (6 bases). Deletions cut 4 bases from V and 5 bases from J, with 17 bases between. CDR1 is DFQATT, CDR2 SNEGSKA, per germline (reference sequence). The length of the CDR3 is 14 residues. Here the CDR3 reads CSATRQVVGTEAFF. In DNA, the CDR3 is TGCAGTGCTACTCGACAGGTCGTTGGAACTGAAGCTTTCTTT.

There are many counts of this clonotype. DNA of the CDR3: TGTGCCACCAGTGATGGAAAGCGGGGAAAGGCAGATACGCAGTATTTT. It encodes CATSDGKRGKADTQYF. The gene calls are TRBV24-1 and TRBJ2-3; 7 bases are shared with TRBD2. The J segment lost 4 bases and the V segment lost 3 bases, leaving 9 bases of the junction unmatched. The CDR3 sequence is 16 residues long. The germline V gene encodes CDR1 KGHDR and CDR2 SFDVKD.

This clonotype turned up a few times. The V and J genes are TRBV5-1 and TRBJ1-1; a weak D match, TRBD1 (6 bases). Germline lookup yields CDR1 SGHRS and CDR2 YFSETQ. This CDR3 contains 15 residues. Trimming left V 2 bases short and J 3 bases short, with 14 bases between. The CDR3 DNA is TGCGCCAGCAGCTTCGGGGGGCATTGGTACACTGAAGCTTTCTTT. It encodes CASSFGGHWYTEAFF.

The chain combines TRBV18 with TRBJ2-5, with 10 bases identical to TRBD1. CDR3 size: 13 residues. CDR1 and CDR2 from the germline V gene are KGHSH and LQKENI. V gave up 8 bases and J gave up 5 bases; unmatched junction bases: 5. The chain's CDR3 is CASHGTGAETQYF. Written as DNA, the CDR3 is TGTGCCAGCCACGGGACAGGGGCGGAGACCCAGTACTTC.